The clone carrying this T cell receptor beta chain has more than one count but fewer than ten. The data stem from a study of blood T cell repertoires in COVID-19. Overall study context: Nucleic acid was either cDNA or gDNA, and it came from T cells, B-cell-depleted T cells, or PBMCs.

Original methodology: Amplification of reference gene primers provided the estimated nucleated cell counts. The assay was immunoSEQ multiplex PCR, and TCRdb's table has in-frame clones only and misses some. The DNA was the basis for D and trimming; V, J and clone size are from that table. Among some 290,000 clones, approximately 90% were seen once, and the ten largest hold 2.3%. The CDR3 covers 16 residues. Germline V gene lookup returns CDR1 SNHLY and CDR2 FYNNEI. Trimming removed 4 bases at V and 2 bases at J, with 15 bases between. The V call is TRBV2, the J call TRBJ1-5; D may be TRBD1 (5 bases). Sample: PBMCs or T cells enriched from blood (not recorded which). The TCR comes from a woman between 40 and 55 years old with acute COVID-19. The CDR3 protein is CASSAEAGEGNQPQHF. CDR3 bases: TGTGCCAGCAGTGCGGAGGCGGGGGAAGGCAATCAGCCCCAGCATTTT.